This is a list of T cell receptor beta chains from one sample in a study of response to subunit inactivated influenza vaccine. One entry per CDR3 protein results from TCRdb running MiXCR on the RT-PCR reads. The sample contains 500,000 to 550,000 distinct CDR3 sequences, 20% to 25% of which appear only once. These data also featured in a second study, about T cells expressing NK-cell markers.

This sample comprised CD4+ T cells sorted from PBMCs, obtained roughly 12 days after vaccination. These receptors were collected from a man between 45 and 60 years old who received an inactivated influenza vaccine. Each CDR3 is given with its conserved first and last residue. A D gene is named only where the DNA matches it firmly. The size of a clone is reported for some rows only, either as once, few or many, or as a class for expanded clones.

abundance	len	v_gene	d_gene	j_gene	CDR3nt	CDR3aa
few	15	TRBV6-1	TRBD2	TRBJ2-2	TGTGCCAGCAGCCCGCGGGGGGCGGGCACCGGGGAGCTGTTTTTT	CASSPRGAGTGELFF
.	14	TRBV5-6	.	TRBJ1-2	TGTGCCAGCAGCCCGCCGGGACGGAGCTATGGCTACACCTTC	CASSPPGRSYGYTF
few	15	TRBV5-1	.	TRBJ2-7	TGCGCCAGCGCGACGGACTTCCTTCGTGGTTACGAGCAGTACTTC	CASATDFLRGYEQYF
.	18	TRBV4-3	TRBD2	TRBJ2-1	TGCGCCAGCAGCCAAGCTCCTACTAGCGTACTAGCACCCAATGAGCAGTTCTTC	CASSQAPTSVLAPNEQFF
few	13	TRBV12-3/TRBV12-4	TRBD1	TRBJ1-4	TGTGCCAGCTCGGGACAGGCGAATGAAAAACTGTTTTTT	CASSGQANEKLFF
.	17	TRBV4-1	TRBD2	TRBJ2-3	TGCGCCAGCAGACGTCTCAAGGAACTAGCGGGGCTCGATACGCAGTATTTT	CASRRLKELAGLDTQYF
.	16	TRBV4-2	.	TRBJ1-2	TGTGCCAGCAGCCACTTGGAGGCGAACAGGGTCCATGGCTACACCTTC	CASSHLEANRVHGYTF
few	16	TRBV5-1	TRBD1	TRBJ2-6	TGCGCCAGTAGGGGACAGGGAGACTCTGGGGCCAACGTCCTGACTTTC	CASRGQGDSGANVLTF
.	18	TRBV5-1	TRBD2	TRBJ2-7	TGCGCCAGCAGCTTGAGGGCCGGACTTGCGGGAGTTACGTACGAGCAGTACTTC	CASSLRAGLAGVTYEQYF
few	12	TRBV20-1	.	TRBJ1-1	TGCAGTGCTAGAGACGTAATTGAAGGAGCTTTCTTT	CSARDVIEGAFF
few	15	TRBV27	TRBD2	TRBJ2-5	TGTGCCAGCAGTTATCAGTACGGGGGGCAAGAGACCCAGTACTTC	CASSYQYGGQETQYF
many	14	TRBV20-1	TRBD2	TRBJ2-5	TGCAGTGCTAGTGAAAGCGGGGGGCAGGTGACCCAGTACTTC	CSASESGGQVTQYF
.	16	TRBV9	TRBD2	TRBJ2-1	TGTGCCAGCAGCGTAGTAGCTAGCGGCCCCTACAATGAGCAGTTCTTC	CASSVVASGPYNEQFF
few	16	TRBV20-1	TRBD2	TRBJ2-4	TGCAGTGCTAGAGATAAAGTGGGGGGGAACAAAAACATTCAGTACTTC	CSARDKVGGNKNIQYF
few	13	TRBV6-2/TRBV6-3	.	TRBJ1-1	TGTGCCAGGAGGTTATGGGGGGGCACTGAAGCTTTCTTT	CARRLWGGTEAFF
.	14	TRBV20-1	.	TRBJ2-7	TGCAGTGCTCCCCTCGCGGGGCATACCTACGAGCAGTACTTC	CSAPLAGHTYEQYF
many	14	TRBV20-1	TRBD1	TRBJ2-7	TGCAGTGTCCTCGCCGGCCAGGGGGCCTACGAGCAGTACTTC	CSVLAGQGAYEQYF
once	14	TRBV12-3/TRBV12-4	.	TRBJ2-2	TGTGCCAGCAGTTACCAGGGAGGCACCGGGGAGCTGTTTTTT	CASSYQGGTGELFF
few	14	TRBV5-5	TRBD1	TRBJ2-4	TGTGCCAGCAGACCGACCGGGACAGGGAACATTCAGTACTTC	CASRPTGTGNIQYF
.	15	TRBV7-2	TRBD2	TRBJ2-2	TGTGCCAGCAGCGCCACGGGACTAGCTGGCGGGGAGCTGTTTTTT	CASSATGLAGGELFF
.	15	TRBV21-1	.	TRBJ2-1	TGTGCCAGCAGCAAAGCGCCGAGGGAGGAGGGTGAGCAGTTCTTC	CASSKAPREEGEQFF
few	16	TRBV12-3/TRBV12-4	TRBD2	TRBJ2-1	TGTGCCAGCAGTCTCCGGGGGGTAGCGGGTCCAAGGGGGCAGTTCTTC	CASSLRGVAGPRGQFF
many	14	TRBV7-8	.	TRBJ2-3	TGTGCCAGCAGCCCCCTTTCGGTGACAGATACGCAGTATTTT	CASSPLSVTDTQYF
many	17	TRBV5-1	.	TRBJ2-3	TGCGCCAGCAGCGGAAACCGGGACAGCGGAGGGACAGATACGCAGTATTTT	CASSGNRDSGGTDTQYF